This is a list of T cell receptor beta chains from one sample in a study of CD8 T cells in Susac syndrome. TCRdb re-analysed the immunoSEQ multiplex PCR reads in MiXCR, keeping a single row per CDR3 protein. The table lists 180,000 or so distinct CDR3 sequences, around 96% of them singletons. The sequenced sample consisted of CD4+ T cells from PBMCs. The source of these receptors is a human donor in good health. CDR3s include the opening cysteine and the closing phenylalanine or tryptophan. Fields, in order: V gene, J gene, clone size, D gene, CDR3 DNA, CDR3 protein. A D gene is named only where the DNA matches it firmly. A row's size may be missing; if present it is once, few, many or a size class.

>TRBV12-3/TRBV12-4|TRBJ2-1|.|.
TGTGCCAGCAGCCGCTTCCGGGACACCTACAATGAGCAGTTCTTC
CASSRFRDTYNEQFF
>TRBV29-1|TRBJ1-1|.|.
TGCAGCGTTGCGGGGGTAACTGAAGCTTTCTTT
CSVAGVTEAFF
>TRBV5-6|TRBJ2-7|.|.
TGTGCCAGCAGCTTCCTGGGACAAAACTACGAGCAGTACTTC
CASSFLGQNYEQYF
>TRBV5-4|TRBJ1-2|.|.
TGTGCCAGCAGCCCTGGGGTGGGGACCTATGGCTACACCTTC
CASSPGVGTYGYTF
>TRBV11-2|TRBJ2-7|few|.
TGTGCCAGCAGCGGCCAAGGGGCAACCTACGAGCAGTACTTC
CASSGQGATYEQYF
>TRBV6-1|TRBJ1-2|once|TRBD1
TGTGCCAGCAGAGATTCCGGGACAGGGAGAAGTTCTAACTATGGCTACACCTTC
CASRDSGTGRSSNYGYTF
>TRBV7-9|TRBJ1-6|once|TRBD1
TGTGCCAGCAGCCCGCCGACAGGGGAAGGTTCACCCCTCCACTTT
CASSPPTGEGSPLHF
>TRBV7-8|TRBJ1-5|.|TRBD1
TGTGCCAGCAGCCAAGTGGGACAGACCCAGCATTTT
CASSQVGQTQHF
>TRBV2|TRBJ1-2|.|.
TGTGCCAGCAAAAAGGGGGGAGCTAACTATGGCTACACCTTC
CASKKGGANYGYTF
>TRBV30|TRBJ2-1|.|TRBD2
TGTGCCTGGGCCGCCGGACTAGCGGATGAGCAGTTCTTC
CAWAAGLADEQFF
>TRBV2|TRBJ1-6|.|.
TGTGCCAGCAGGGGGACGGGTTCACCCCTCCACTTT
CASRGTGSPLHF
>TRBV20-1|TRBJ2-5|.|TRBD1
TGCAGTGCTAGAGGACCGGAGAACAGGGGCAAGACCCAGTACTTC
CSARGPENRGKTQYF
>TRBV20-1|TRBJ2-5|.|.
TGCAGTGCCAGACAGGACTCCGTACAAGAGACCCAGTACTTC
CSARQDSVQETQYF
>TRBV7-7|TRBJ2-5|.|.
TGTGCTAGCAGCTCACTAGGACCGGAGACCCAGTACTTC
CASSSLGPETQYF
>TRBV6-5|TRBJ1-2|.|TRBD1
TGTGCCAGCAGTAACAGGGGCGGGGGCTACACCTTC
CASSNRGGGYTF
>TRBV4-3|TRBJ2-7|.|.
TGCGCCAGCAGCCAAGGGGACTCCCCGCCCTACGAGCAGTACTTC
CASSQGDSPPYEQYF
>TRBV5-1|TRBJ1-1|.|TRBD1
TGCGCCAGCAGATCCTCCGGGACAGGGAACACTGAAGCTTTCTTT
CASRSSGTGNTEAFF
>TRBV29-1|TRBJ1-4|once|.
TGCAGCGTTGTTACTAGGGATGAAAAACTGTTTTTT
CSVVTRDEKLFF
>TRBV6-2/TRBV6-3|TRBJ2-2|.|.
TGTGCCAGCATCAACCCACGAAGGGACACCGGGGAGCTGTTTTTT
CASINPRRDTGELFF
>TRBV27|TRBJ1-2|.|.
TGTGCCAGCAGGGACAGTCGCGGATATGGCTACACCTTC
CASRDSRGYGYTF
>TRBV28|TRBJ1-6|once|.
TGTGCCAGCAGCCTTCCCCCCAGTTCACCCCTCCACTTT
CASSLPPSSPLHF
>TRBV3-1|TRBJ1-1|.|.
TGTGCCAGCAGCCAAGGTTGGGGGTCGAACACTGAAGCTTTCTTT
CASSQGWGSNTEAFF
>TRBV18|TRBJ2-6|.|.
TGTGCCAGCTCACCAGGAGGAACTGGGGCCAACGTCCTGACTTTC
CASSPGGTGANVLTF
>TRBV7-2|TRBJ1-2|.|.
TGTGCCAGCCCTATTGCGTCAGCTAACTATGGCTACACCTTC
CASPIASANYGYTF
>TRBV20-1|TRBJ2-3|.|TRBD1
TGCAGTGCTAGAACCACGGGGACAGCAACAGATACGCAGTATTTT
CSARTTGTATDTQYF
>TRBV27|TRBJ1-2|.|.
TGTGCCAGCAGTTCAAACGGATTCTATGGCTACACCTTC
CASSSNGFYGYTF
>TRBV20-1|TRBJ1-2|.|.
TGCAGTGCTAGAGAGGGGCACTATGGCTACACCTTC
CSAREGHYGYTF
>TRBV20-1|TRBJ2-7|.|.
TGCAGTGCTAGGCGGGGCGGTACCTACGAGCAGTACTTC
CSARRGGTYEQYF
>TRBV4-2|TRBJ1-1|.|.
TGTGCCAGCAGCCTCGACAGCCCGAACACTGAAGCTTTCTTT
CASSLDSPNTEAFF
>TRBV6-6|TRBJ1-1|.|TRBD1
TGTGCCAGCAGCGACAGGGAGGGCACTGAAGCTTTCTTT
CASSDREGTEAFF
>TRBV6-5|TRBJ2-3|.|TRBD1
TGTGCCAGCAGGCCCGGGACAGGGGCAGATACGCAGTATTTT
CASRPGTGADTQYF
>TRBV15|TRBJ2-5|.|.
TGTGCCACCAGCACGGACCAAGAGACCCAGTACTTC
CATSTDQETQYF
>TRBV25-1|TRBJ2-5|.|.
TGTGCCAGCAGTGGGGCCGGAGGAGAGACCCAGTACTTC
CASSGAGGETQYF
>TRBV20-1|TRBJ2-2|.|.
TGCAGTGCTAGAGTCCCTGGACTTAACACCGGGGAGCTGTTTTTT
CSARVPGLNTGELFF
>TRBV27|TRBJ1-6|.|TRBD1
TGTGCCAGCAGTTTCACAGGGGTACCCCTCCACTTT
CASSFTGVPLHF
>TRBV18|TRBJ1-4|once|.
TGTGCCAGCTCACAGGGGCGAAATGAAAAACTGTTTTTT
CASSQGRNEKLFF
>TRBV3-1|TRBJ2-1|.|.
TGTGCCAGCAGCCAAGGGGGGCGGGGTCAAAATGAGCAGTTCTTC
CASSQGGRGQNEQFF